This TCR beta chain was recorded in a study of blood T cell repertoires in COVID-19. Germline assignment: CDR1 MGHRA and CDR2 YSYEKL. This CDR3 has 14 amino acids. Trimming took 2 bases from V and 1 from J, leaving 8 bases between them. The cohort comprised adults aged about 18 to 100 years residing in about 25 US areas. Participants had their cohort set by participant-reported clinical history. The method was immunoSEQ multiplex PCR; TCRdb's version includes in-frame clones alone and lacks a portion of them. This table holds approximately 250,000 clones, around 90% found once. V usage is TRBV4-1 and J usage is TRBJ1-1; D possibly corresponds to TRBD1 (6 bases). This TCR came from a woman in her twenties or thirties with acute COVID-19. The sequenced sample consisted of PBMCs or T cells enriched from blood (not recorded which). The CDR3: CASSQQQGNTEAFF. Written as DNA, the CDR3 is TGCGCCAGCAGCCAACAACAGGGGAACACTGAAGCTTTCTTT.